This T cell receptor beta chain was captured by sequencing in a study of naive and memory T cell subsets. General study results and limits: Between naive and memory subsets, TCR abundance power law exponents differed. RNA-based TCR counts may shift with T cell activation and differentiation. Especially in CD8 cells, naive repertoires contained a few larger clonotypes, possibly CD45RA-re-expressing memory cells.

As for this clonotype: What it recognizes is unknown. Germline and junction disagree at one end, which may indicate a read error.

Sequential positive selection took CD4 T cells first, then CD8 T cells. An equimolar mix of two oligonucleotides served as the beta constant-region primer for TRBC1 and TRBC2. Ligated cDNA was amplified by four rounds of PCR with nested alpha and beta constant-region primers and SP2. The cDNA 3' end received a ligated single-stranded oligonucleotide carrying the SP2 primer and a 12-nucleotide UMI. TCRdb reprocessed the UMI-ligation and nested PCR reads with MiXCR, giving one entry per CDR3 protein. The sample comprises about 150,000 distinct CDR3 sequences, roughly 22% of which are singletons, and over 0.09% rests with the top ten. CDR3 length: 15 amino acids. CDR1 SEHNR and CDR2 FQNEAQ come from the germline V gene (reference sequence).

The rearrangement links TRBV7-9 to TRBJ2-1; 9 nucleotides align to TRBD2. Sequenced input: naive CD4+ T cells from blood. This sequence originates from a human donor in good health. This CDR3 is CASSLAGLIGNEQFF. For the CDR3, the DNA is TGTGCCAGCAGCCTAGCGGGGCTAATAGGCAATGAGCAGTTCTTC.